Listed here is a single TCR beta chain. Produced via immunoSEQ multiplex PCR; TCRdb's table is partial and in-frame only. The sample has 80,000 to 100,000 clones; 91% are singletons. This entry comes from a study of T cell changes during pregnancy in multiple sclerosis. Trimming shortened V by 3 bases and J by 10 bases, and 13 bases separated the two germline ends. The CDR3 is 13 amino acids. CDR1 and CDR2 (germline): LGHNA, YSLEER. This chain joins TRBV4-3 and TRBJ2-1; weak D call: TRBD2 (6 bases). Sequences were derived from peripheral blood, sampled after pregnancy. The source of this sequence is a female donor in good health, enrolled as a control in a pregnancy study. The CDR3 nucleotides read TGCGCCAGCAGCCAGACTACCCTAGCGGAGCAGTTCTTC. Its protein is CASSQTTLAEQFF.